Following are 14 T cell receptor beta chains from one sample sequenced in a study of blood T cell repertoires in COVID-19. TCRdb's table, derived via immunoSEQ multiplex PCR, lists solely in-frame clones and lacks some. The repertoire includes about 120,000 clones, around nine tenths of them detected once, and under 2% sits in the top ten. The specimen was peripheral blood. The receptors were gathered from a human donor with active COVID-19. The donor label of this sample is uncertain.

The chain employs TRBV19 and TRBJ1-3; the match to TRBD1 covers 7 bases. The V gene end was trimmed by 1 base and the J gene end by 4 bases; junction bases not matched to a gene: 4. This CDR3 region has 15 residues. CDR1 LNHDA and CDR2 SQIVND come from the germline V gene (reference sequence). The DNA of the CDR3 is TGTGCCAGTAGTATAGCGGGACAGTCCGGAAACACCATATATTTT. Residues: CASSIAGQSGNTIYF.

This sequence joins TRBV5-4 and TRBJ2-7; 12 bases are shared with TRBD1. The CDR3 spans 15 residues. V trimming: 4 bases; J trimming: 5 bases; junction bases outside the gene matches: 7. Per germline, CDR1 SGHNT and CDR2 YYREEE (reference sequence). CDR3 bases: TGTGCCAGCAGCGCCCGGGACAGGGGGCCCCACGAGCAGTACTTC. This translates into CASSARDRGPHEQYF.

The chain joins TRBV5-5 to TRBJ2-1, with D possibly being TRBD1 (5 bases). The germline V and J ends were trimmed by 4 bases and 5 bases, with 10 bases remaining between them. Germline assignment: CDR1 SGHKS and CDR2 YYEKEE (reference sequence). This CDR3 comprises 13 residues. The CDR3 nucleotides read TGTGCCAGCAGCATAAGACAGAACAATGAGCAGTTCTTC. Translating it yields CASSIRQNNEQFF.

The rearrangement uses TRBV5-1 and TRBJ2-2, with 8 bases matching TRBD1. V was pared by 2 bases and J by 4 bases, with 7 bases of the junction left unmatched. The germline CDR1 and CDR2 sequences are SGHRS and YFSETQ. The CDR3 extends over 16 amino acids. CDR3 residues: CASSFAGQGFTGELFF. As DNA, the CDR3 is TGCGCCAGCAGCTTCGCCGGACAGGGTTTCACCGGGGAGCTGTTTTTT.

The chain uses TRBV14 and TRBJ2-1, with D possibly being TRBD1 (5 bases). The CDR3 totals 11 residues. Germline CDR1 and CDR2: SGHDN and FVKESK. V shed 4 bases and J shed 7 bases, with 5 bases lying between them. The CDR3 region has the DNA TGTGCCAGCAGCCCAGGGAATGAGCAGTTCTTC. Translation: CASSPGNEQFF.

This chain joins TRBV6-5 and TRBJ1-1; 8 positions agree with TRBD1. The J segment lost 5 bases and the V segment lost 5 bases, leaving 7 bases of the junction unmatched. Germline CDR1 is MNHEY and CDR2 is SVGAGI. The CDR3 loop spans 14 amino acids. CDR3 region: CASSIDTGGTEAFF. CDR3 DNA sequence: TGTGCCAGCAGTATAGATACAGGGGGGACTGAAGCTTTCTTT.

This rearrangement joins TRBV7-2 to TRBJ1-2; weak D call: TRBD1 (5 bases). Germline V gene sequence: CDR1 SGHTA, CDR2 FQGNSA. The CDR3 has 17 residues. Trimming removed 5 bases from V and 4 bases from J, with 23 bases in between. CDR3 in amino acids: CASSPPIAGRPVYGYTF. In DNA, the CDR3 is TGTGCCAGCAGCCCCCCAATAGCAGGGAGGCCCGTCTATGGCTACACCTTC.

About this clone itself: Mismatch with germline at one junction end may stem from a read error. The chain carries TRBV6-5 and TRBJ1-1, with 12 bases aligning to TRBD1. The V gene's germline CDR1 is MNHEY and CDR2 SVGAGI. This CDR3 has 16 residues. The CDR3 spells CASSHSGQGARTEAFF. CDR3 bases: TGTGCCAGCAGTCACTCGGGACAGGGGGCTCGCACTGAAGCTTTCTTT.

The DNA for the CDR3 is TGTGCCAGTAGATCAGGGCCAGGTATATCGCCCCAGCATTTT. This codes for CASRSGPGISPQHF. V gene TRBV19 combines with J gene TRBJ1-5, with D tentatively TRBD1 (5 bases). Germline CDR1 LNHDA, CDR2 SQIVND (reference sequence). CDR3 size: 14 residues. V lost 6 bases and J 9 bases, leaving 18 bases between the germline ends.

The genes are TRBV27 and TRBJ1-1, with D hard to call. Germline values: CDR1 MNHEY, CDR2 SMNVEV (reference sequence). The CDR3 is made up of 14 amino acids. V was shortened by 5 bases and J by 0 bases, with 10 bases between the two germline ends. For the CDR3, the DNA is TGTGCCAGCAGTCACGTAGCGATGAACACTGAAGCTTTCTTT. This encodes CASSHVAMNTEAFF.

The chain uses TRBV27 and TRBJ1-6; 7 bases map to TRBD1. The CDR3 loop spans 17 amino acids. The germline gives CDR1 MNHEY, CDR2 SMNVEV (reference sequence). Trimming at V came to 0 bases and at J to 0 bases, leaving 2 bases not matched to a gene. The CDR3 DNA sequence: TGTGCCAGCAGTTTATCGAACAGGGGCTCCTATAATTCACCCCTCCACTTT. It is translated as CASSLSNRGSYNSPLHF.

This clone was seen once. The genes are TRBV6-6 and TRBJ1-4; no firm D call. Germline values: CDR1 MNHNY, CDR2 SVGAGI (reference sequence). The CDR3 contains 14 residues. Between the trimmed V and J ends, which lost 6 bases and 5 bases, there was a span of 13 bases. The CDR3 DNA is TGTGCCAGCAGCCGGACTCGCGGAAATGAAAAACTGTTTTTT. Translated, it gives CASSRTRGNEKLFF.

The rearrangement links TRBV6-6 to TRBJ2-1; TRBD1 matches 11 bases. Looked up from germline, CDR1 is MNHNY and CDR2 is SVGAGI (reference sequence). Trimming cost V 0 bases and J 9 bases; bases outside gene matches: 4. The CDR3 consists of 15 residues. The CDR3 region is CASSYSGQGASEQFF. The CDR3 coding sequence is TGTGCCAGCAGTTACTCTGGACAGGGGGCGTCTGAGCAGTTCTTC.

The CDR3 protein is CASSAQSGTGAWQPQHF. CDR3 DNA: TGTGCCAGCAGTGCCCAATCAGGGACAGGCGCCTGGCAGCCCCAGCATTTT. The J gene is TRBJ1-5, the V gene TRBV6-1; TRBD1 matches at 8 bases. V gave up 4 bases and J gave up 7 bases; unmatched junction bases: 15. From germline, CDR1 is MNHNS and CDR2 SASEGT. CDR3 length equals 17 residues.